A single sample is the source of the 8 T cell receptor beta chains below, sequenced in a study of blood T cell repertoires in COVID-19. TCRdb's table, derived via immunoSEQ multiplex PCR, lists solely in-frame clones and lacks some. The sample consists of about 210,000 clones, over 70% of them appearing once. The source material was peripheral blood. The receptors derive from a woman in her 70s with acute or convalescent COVID-19.

The chain links TRBV18 to TRBJ2-5; 8 nucleotides agree with TRBD1. The CDR3 is 14 residues long. Germline trimming cut 4 bases from V and 2 bases from J; bases unmatched to any gene: 3. The V gene's germline CDR1 is KGHSH and CDR2 LQKENI. The CDR3 DNA reads TGTGCCAGCTCACAGAGACAGGGGCAAGAGACCCAGTACTTC. The encoded protein is CASSQRQGQETQYF.

The chain is built from TRBV19 and TRBJ2-3; TRBD2 matches at 9 bases. Trimming removed 7 bases from V and 5 bases from J; junction bases left unmatched: 7. CDR3 length: 14 residues. Germline CDR1 reads LNHDA; CDR2 reads SQIVND (reference sequence). The CDR3 nucleotides are TGTGCCAGTACGTATAGCGGGGGAGTAGATACGCAGTATTTT. Protein sequence: CASTYSGGVDTQYF.

The chain employs TRBV4-2 and TRBJ2-5, with a weak D call TRBD2 (5 bases). From germline, CDR1 is LGHNA and CDR2 YNFKEQ. CDR3 length: 15 amino acids. Between the trimmed V and J ends, which lost 4 bases and 3 bases, there was a span of 15 bases. In DNA form, the CDR3 reads TGTGCCAGCAGCCGTTCCAGCGGTACTAAAGAGACCCAGTACTTC. As protein: CASSRSSGTKETQYF.

This rearrangement joins TRBV9 to TRBJ1-2; 7 nucleotides line up with TRBD1. Germline lookup yields CDR1 SGDLS and CDR2 YYNGEE. With V trimmed by 4 bases and J by 1 base, 10 bases remained unmatched. The length of the CDR3 is 16 residues. The CDR3 DNA sequence: TGTGCCAGCAGCTTTGGGACAGCCGTTGATAACTATGGCTACACCTTC. This translates into CASSFGTAVDNYGYTF.

As DNA, the CDR3 is TGTGCCAGCAGCTTAGGAGGGTTCTTCGGGACTGAAGCTTTCTTT. This codes for CASSLGGFFGTEAFF. The chain is built from TRBV7-9 and TRBJ1-1; D remains ambiguous. V was clipped by 1 base and J by 5 bases, with 14 bases between them. Germline V gene lookup returns CDR1 SEHNR and CDR2 FQNEAQ (reference sequence). The CDR3 loop spans 15 amino acids.

The chain combines TRBV7-8 with TRBJ1-2, with a weak D call TRBD1 (5 bases). The V end lost 2 bases, the J end lost 3 bases, and 19 bases lay between the germline ends. Per germline, CDR1 SGHVS and CDR2 FQNEAQ. This CDR3 has 17 residues. CDR3 sequence (DNA): TGTGCCAGCAGCTTACGCCGGTTAGGGGCAGAGGACTATGGCTACACCTTC. Its protein product is CASSLRRLGAEDYGYTF. Together with reference TRBV7-8 and TRBJ1-2, the CDR3 gives the full variable domain: GAGVSQSPRYKVAKRGQDVALRCDPISGHVSLFWYQQALGQGPEFLTYFQNEAQLDKSGLPSDRFFAERPEGSVSTLKIQRTQQEDSAVYLCASSLRRLGAEDYGYTFGSGTRLTVV.

In this sample, this clone turned up once. The chain joins TRBV9 to TRBJ2-1; D remains ambiguous. The CDR3 covers 10 residues. Germline CDR1 is SGDLS and CDR2 is YYNGEE. V lost 9 bases to trimming and J lost 9 bases, with 10 bases between them. The CDR3 sequence is CATPVVEQFF. The CDR3 coding sequence is TGTGCCACCCCGGTGGTTGAGCAGTTCTTC.

CDR3 bases: TGTGCCAGCAAGCTCGGGGGGTTCGGTGAGACCCAGTACTTC. It codes for CASKLGGFGETQYF. The chain has TRBV13 and TRBJ2-5; 7 bases align to TRBD2. V dropped 7 bases and J dropped 5; count of bases not matched to a gene: 10. The germline gives CDR1 PRHDT, CDR2 FYEKMQ (reference sequence). This CDR3 comprises 14 residues.